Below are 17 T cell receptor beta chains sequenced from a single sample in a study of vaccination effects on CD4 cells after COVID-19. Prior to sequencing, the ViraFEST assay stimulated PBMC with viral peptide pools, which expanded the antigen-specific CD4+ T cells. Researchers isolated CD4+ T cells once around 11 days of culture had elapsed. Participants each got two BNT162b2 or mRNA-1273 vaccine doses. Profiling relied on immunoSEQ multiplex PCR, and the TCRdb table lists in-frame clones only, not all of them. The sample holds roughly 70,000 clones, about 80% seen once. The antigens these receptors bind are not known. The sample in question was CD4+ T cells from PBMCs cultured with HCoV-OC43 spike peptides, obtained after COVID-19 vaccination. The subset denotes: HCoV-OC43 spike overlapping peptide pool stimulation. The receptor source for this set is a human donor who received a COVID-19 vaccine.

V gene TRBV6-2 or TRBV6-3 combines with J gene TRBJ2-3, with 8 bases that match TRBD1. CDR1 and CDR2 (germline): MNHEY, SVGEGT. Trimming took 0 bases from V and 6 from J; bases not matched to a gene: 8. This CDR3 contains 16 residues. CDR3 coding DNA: TGTGCCAGCAGTTACTCGGGGCAGGGGGCATCGGATACGCAGTATTTT. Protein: CASSYSGQGASDTQYF.

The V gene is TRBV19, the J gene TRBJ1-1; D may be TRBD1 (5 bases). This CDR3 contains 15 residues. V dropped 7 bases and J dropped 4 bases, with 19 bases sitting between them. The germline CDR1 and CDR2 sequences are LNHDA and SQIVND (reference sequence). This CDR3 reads CASNPQIGVTTEAFF. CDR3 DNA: TGTGCCAGTAACCCGCAGATAGGGGTTACCACTGAAGCTTTCTTT.

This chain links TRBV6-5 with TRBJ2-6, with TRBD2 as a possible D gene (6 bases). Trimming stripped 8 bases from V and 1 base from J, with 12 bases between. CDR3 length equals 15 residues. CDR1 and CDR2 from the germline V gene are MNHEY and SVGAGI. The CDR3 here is CASGEEGSGANVLTF. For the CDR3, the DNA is TGTGCCAGCGGGGAGGAGGGGTCTGGGGCCAACGTCCTGACTTTC.

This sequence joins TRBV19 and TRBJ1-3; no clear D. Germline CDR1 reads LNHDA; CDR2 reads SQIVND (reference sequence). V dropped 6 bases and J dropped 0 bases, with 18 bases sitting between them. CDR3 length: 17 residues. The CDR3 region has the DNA TGTGCCAGTAGCCTACAAAGCCTCAGGTCCTCTGGAAACACCATATATTTT. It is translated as CASSLQSLRSSGNTIYF.

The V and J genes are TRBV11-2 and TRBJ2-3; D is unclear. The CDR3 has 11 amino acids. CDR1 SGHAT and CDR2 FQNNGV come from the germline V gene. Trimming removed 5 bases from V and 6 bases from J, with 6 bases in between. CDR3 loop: CASSLQDTQYF. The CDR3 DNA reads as TGTGCCAGCAGCCTCCAGGATACGCAGTATTTT.

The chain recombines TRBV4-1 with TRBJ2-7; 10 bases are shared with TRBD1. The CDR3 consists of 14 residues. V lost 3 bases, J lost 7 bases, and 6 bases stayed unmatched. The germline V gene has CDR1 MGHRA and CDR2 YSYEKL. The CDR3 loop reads CASSQRQGAREQYV. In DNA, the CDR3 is TGCGCCAGCAGCCAGCGACAGGGGGCCAGAGAGCAGTACGTC.

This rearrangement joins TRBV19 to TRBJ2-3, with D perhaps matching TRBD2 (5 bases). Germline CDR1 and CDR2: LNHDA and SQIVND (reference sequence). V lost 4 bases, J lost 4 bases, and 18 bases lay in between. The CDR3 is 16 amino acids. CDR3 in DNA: TGTGCCAGTAGTAGACCTACCGCATCCGGGGCAGATACGCAGTATTTT. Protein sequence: CASSRPTASGADTQYF. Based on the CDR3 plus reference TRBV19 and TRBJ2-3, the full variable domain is DGGITQSPKYLFRKEGQNVTLSCEQNLNHDAMYWYRQDPGQGLRLIYYSQIVNDFQKGDIAEGYSVSREKKESFPLTVTSAQKNPTAFYLCASSRPTASGADTQYFGPGTRLTVL.

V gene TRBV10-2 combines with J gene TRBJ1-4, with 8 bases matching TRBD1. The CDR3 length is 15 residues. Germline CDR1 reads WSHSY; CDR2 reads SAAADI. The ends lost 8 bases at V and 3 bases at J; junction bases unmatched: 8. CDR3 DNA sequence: TGCGCCAGCCTCTCAGGGGGCAGGGCTAATGAAAAACTGTTTTTT. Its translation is CASLSGGRANEKLFF.

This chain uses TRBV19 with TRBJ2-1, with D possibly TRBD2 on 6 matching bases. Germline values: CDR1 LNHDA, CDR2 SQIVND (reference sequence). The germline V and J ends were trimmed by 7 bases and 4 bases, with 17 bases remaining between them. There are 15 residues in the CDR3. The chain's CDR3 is CASTRPGTFYNEQFF. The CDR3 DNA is TGTGCCAGTACCCGCCCCGGGACTTTTTACAATGAGCAGTTCTTC.

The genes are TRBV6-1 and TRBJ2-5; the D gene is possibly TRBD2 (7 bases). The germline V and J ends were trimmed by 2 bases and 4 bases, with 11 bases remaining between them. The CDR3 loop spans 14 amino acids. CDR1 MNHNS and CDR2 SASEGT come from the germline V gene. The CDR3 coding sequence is TGTGCCAGCAGTGAATCCGGGGGGCCAGAGACCCAGTACTTC. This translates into CASSESGGPETQYF.

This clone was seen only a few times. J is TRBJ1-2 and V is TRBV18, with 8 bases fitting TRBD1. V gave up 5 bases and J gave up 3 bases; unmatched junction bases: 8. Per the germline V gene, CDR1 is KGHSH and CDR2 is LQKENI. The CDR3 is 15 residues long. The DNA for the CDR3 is TGTGCCAGCTCAGCCACCCAGGGGGCGGACTATGGCTACACCTTC. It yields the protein CASSATQGADYGYTF. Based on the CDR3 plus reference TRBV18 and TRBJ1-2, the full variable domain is NAGVMQNPRHLVRRRGQEARLRCSPMKGHSHVYWYRQLPEEGLKFMVYLQKENIIDESGMPKERFSAEFPKEGPSILRIQQVVRGDSAAYFCASSATQGADYGYTFGSGTRLTVV.

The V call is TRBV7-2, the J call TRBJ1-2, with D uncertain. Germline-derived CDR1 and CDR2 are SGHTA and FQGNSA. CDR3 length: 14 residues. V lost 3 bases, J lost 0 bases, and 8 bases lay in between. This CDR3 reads CASSLAGANYGYTF. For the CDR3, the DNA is TGTGCCAGCAGCTTGGCGGGAGCTAACTATGGCTACACCTTC.

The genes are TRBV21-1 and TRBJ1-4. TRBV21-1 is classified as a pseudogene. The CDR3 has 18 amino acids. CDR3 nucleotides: TGTGCCAGCAGCACCGCGGGGCCTCAGAGGGACTCTAATGAAAAACTGTTTTTT. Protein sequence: CASSTAGPQRDSNEKLFF.

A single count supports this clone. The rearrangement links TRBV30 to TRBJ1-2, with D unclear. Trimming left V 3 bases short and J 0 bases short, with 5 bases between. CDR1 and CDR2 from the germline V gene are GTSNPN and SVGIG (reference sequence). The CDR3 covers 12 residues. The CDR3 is CAWRGSNYGYTF. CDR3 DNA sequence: TGTGCCTGGAGAGGTTCTAACTATGGCTACACCTTC.

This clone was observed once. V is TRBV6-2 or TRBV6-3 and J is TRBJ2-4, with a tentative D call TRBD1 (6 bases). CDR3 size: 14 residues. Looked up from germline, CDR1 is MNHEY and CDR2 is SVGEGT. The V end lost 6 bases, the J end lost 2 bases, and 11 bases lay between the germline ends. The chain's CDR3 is CASSRTGSKNIQYF. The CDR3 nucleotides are TGTGCCAGCAGCCGTACAGGGTCCAAAAACATTCAGTACTTC.

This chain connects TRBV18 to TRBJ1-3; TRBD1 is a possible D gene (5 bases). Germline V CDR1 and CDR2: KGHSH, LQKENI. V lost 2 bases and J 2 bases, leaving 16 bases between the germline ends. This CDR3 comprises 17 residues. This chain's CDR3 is CASSPIKPLGAGNTIYF. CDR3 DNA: TGTGCCAGCTCACCAATCAAACCCTTAGGGGCTGGAAACACCATATATTTT.

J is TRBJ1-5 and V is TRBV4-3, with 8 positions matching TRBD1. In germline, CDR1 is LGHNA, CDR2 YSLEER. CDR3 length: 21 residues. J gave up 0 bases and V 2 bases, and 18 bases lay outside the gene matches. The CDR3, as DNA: TGCGCCAGCAGCCAAACCCCTCGACAGGGGACGGGAAGAAATAGCAATCAGCCCCAGCATTTT. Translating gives CASSQTPRQGTGRNSNQPQHF.